The TCR beta chain under discussion was sequenced for a study of vaccination and CD4 T cells after COVID-19. Turning to the study itself: Following dose two, a median about 65 days (range 14 to 241) passed before post-vaccine samples were taken. Sample collection from three convalescent patients took place at day 14 and days 161 to 241 post-vaccination. General study points: Median reactive clonotypes, those recognizing SARS-CoV-2, rose from approximately 21 to 40, not significantly.

To note about this clonotype: What it recognizes is unknown.

The time point denotes: late sampling 161 to 241 days after vaccination in three convalescent patients. TCRdb reanalysed the PCR reads using MiXCR and keeps one entry per CDR3 protein. In the table there are 30,000 or so distinct CDR3 sequences, around 49% of which are singletons. CDR3 size: 11 residues. Germline CDR1 ENHRY, CDR2 SYGVKD. V dropped 4 bases and J dropped 3 bases, with 2 bases sitting between them. The chain combines TRBV10-3 with TRBJ2-3, with no clear D. Sequencing used CD4+ T cells from blood, obtained about 7 months after SARS-CoV-2 vaccination. The sequence was obtained from a human donor who had recovered from COVID-19. CDR3 sequence: CAISGTDTQYF. For the CDR3, the DNA is TGTGCCATCAGTGGAACAGATACGCAGTATTTT.